The 26 T cell receptor beta chains below were found in one sample sequenced in a study of CD8 T cells in ankylosing spondylitis. One entry per CDR3 protein, called by TCRdb with MiXCR from the 5' RACE reads. The top ten hold approximately 48% of the sample, which has 35,000 to 40,000 distinct CDR3 sequences, more than 15% seen once. Sequencing was carried out using blood. The receptors stem from a male donor with ankylosing spondylitis or in good health (not recorded which).

V gene TRBV29-1 combines with J gene TRBJ2-2; 8 bases map to TRBD2. This CDR3 is 14 amino acids long. CDR1 and CDR2 from the germline V gene are SQVTM and ANQGSEA. V shed 5 bases and J 7 bases; nucleotides not matched to a gene: 9. CDR3 amino acids: CSVTSGAGNGELFF. CDR3 DNA: TGCAGCGTTACTAGCGGCGCGGGGAACGGGGAGCTGTTTTTT.

V is TRBV5-1 and J is TRBJ1-5, with 7 bases matching TRBD1. The ends lost 3 bases at V and 2 bases at J; junction bases unmatched: 2. Germline lookup yields CDR1 SGHRS and CDR2 YFSETQ. The CDR3 is made up of 14 amino acids. The CDR3 here is CASSSGQGNQPQHF. CDR3 DNA: TGCGCCAGCAGCTCAGGACAGGGCAATCAGCCCCAGCATTTT. Full variable domain (rest looked up from reference TRBV5-1 and TRBJ1-5): KAGVTQTPRYLIKTRGQQVTLSCSPISGHRSVSWYQQTPGQGLQFLFEYFSETQRNKGNFPGRFSGRQFSNSRSEMNVSTLELGDSALYLCASSSGQGNQPQHFGDGTRLSIL.

This clonotype was seen only a few times. V and J are TRBV20-1 and TRBJ2-1, with D unclear. Per the germline V gene, CDR1 is DFQATT and CDR2 is SNEGSKA (reference sequence). The V end was cut by 0 bases, the J end by 6 bases, with 9 bases between. The CDR3 runs to 13 residues. CDR3 region: CSARDNRFNEQFF. The CDR3 DNA reads TGCAGTGCTAGAGATAATAGGTTCAATGAGCAGTTCTTC.

This clonotype occurred once. The chain carries TRBV3-1 and TRBJ2-1, with 8 bases aligning to TRBD2. The CDR3 covers 16 residues. V shed 1 base, J shed 9 bases, and the junction held 11 bases outside the gene matches. Germline CDR1 LGHDT, CDR2 YNNKEL (reference sequence). In DNA, the CDR3 is TGTGCCAGCAGCCAAGGGCCGGGCGGGGGGTCCACTGAGCAGTTCTTC. It specifies CASSQGPGGGSTEQFF.

This clonotype is labeled medium-sized (0.01 to 0.1%). V is TRBV30 and J is TRBJ2-5; 12 bases align to TRBD1. The V gene's germline CDR1 is GTSNPN and CDR2 SVGIG (reference sequence). CDR3 size: 15 residues. Unmatched junction bases numbered 6, after V lost 3 bases and J lost 4 bases. In DNA form, the CDR3 reads TGTGCCTGGAGCTCCGGGACAGGGGGCCTAGAGACCCAGTACTTC. This gives the protein CAWSSGTGGLETQYF.

This clonotype was seen only a few times. The V call is TRBV9, the J call TRBJ2-2, with TRBD1 matching over 7 bases. CDR1 SGDLS and CDR2 YYNGEE come from the germline V gene. V gave up 4 bases and J gave up 5 bases; unmatched junction bases: 8. CDR3 length: 15 amino acids. The DNA for the CDR3 is TGTGCCAGCAGCCCAAGGACAGGCGGGACCGGGGAGCTGTTTTTT. Its translation is CASSPRTGGTGELFF.

The gene calls are TRBV7-2 and TRBJ1-6; D unresolved. CDR3 length equals 12 residues. Between the trimmed V and J ends, which lost 2 bases and 5 bases, there was a span of 1 base. The germline V gene has CDR1 SGHTA and CDR2 FQGNSA. CDR3 DNA sequence: TGTGCCAGCAGCTTAAATAATTCACCCCTCCACTTT. It specifies CASSLNNSPLHF.

This clonotype was picked up a small number of times. The chain recombines TRBV29-1 with TRBJ2-7; TRBD2 might be the D (6 bases). V lost 4 bases, J lost 3 bases, and 13 bases lay in between. The CDR3 has 13 residues. CDR1 and CDR2 from the germline V gene are SQVTM and ANQGSEA. CDR3 loop: CSVVGGLGYEQYF. The CDR3 DNA reads TGCAGCGTTGTGGGGGGTCTTGGCTACGAGCAGTACTTC.

This clonotype was picked up a small number of times. The chain joins TRBV29-1 to TRBJ2-2, with TRBD1 identical over 8 bases. The CDR3 runs to 14 residues. V gave up 6 bases and J gave up 5 bases; unmatched junction bases: 8. Germline-derived CDR1 and CDR2 are SQVTM and ANQGSEA. The CDR3 region is CSVRAGGATGELFF. Written as DNA, the CDR3 is TGCAGCGTAAGAGCAGGGGGCGCAACCGGGGAGCTGTTTTTT.

The rearrangement links TRBV5-1 to TRBJ2-2; D gene uncertain. Trimming removed 4 bases from V and 4 bases from J, with 8 bases in between. In germline, CDR1 is SGHRS, CDR2 YFSETQ. The CDR3 extends over 13 amino acids. The CDR3 loop reads CASSPLITGELFF. As DNA, the CDR3 is TGCGCCAGCAGCCCCTTAATCACCGGGGAGCTGTTTTTT.

In this sample, this clonotype turned up many times. V usage is TRBV7-2 and J usage is TRBJ1-2, with D hard to call. V lost 0 bases, J lost 2 bases, and 4 bases lay in between. Germline CDR1 is SGHTA and CDR2 is FQGNSA. The CDR3 contains 13 residues. The CDR3 coding sequence is TGTGCCAGCAGCTTAGCGACGAACTATGGCTACACCTTC. Amino acids: CASSLATNYGYTF.

This clonotype was counted between two and nine times. The chain couples TRBV5-1 to TRBJ2-1; 7 bases line up with TRBD1. This CDR3 is built from 14 residues. The germline CDR1 and CDR2 sequences are SGHRS and YFSETQ. J was trimmed by 9 bases and V by 1 base; bases with no gene match: 7. In nucleotides, the CDR3 is TGCGCCAGCAGCTTGTACAACAGGGGTAGTGAGCAGTTCTTC. It translates to CASSLYNRGSEQFF.

J is TRBJ2-3 and V is TRBV5-1; D is undetermined. Germline V CDR1 and CDR2: SGHRS, YFSETQ. With 0 bases removed from V and 2 bases from J, the gap between germline ends came to 10 bases. The CDR3 extends over 15 amino acids. In DNA form, the CDR3 reads TGCGCCAGCAGCTTGGATGGCAGATCCACAGATACGCAGTATTTT. The encoded protein is CASSLDGRSTDTQYF.

The sample holds a few counts of this clonotype. This chain connects TRBV27 to TRBJ2-3, with TRBD2 matching 14 bases. Germline V gene data show CDR1 as MNHEY and CDR2 as SMNVEV (reference sequence). The CDR3 runs to 17 residues. Trimming took 4 bases from V and 4 from J; bases not matched to a gene: 7. The CDR3 coding sequence is TGTGCCAGCAGTTCCGGGACTAGCGGGAGAAGGGCAGATACGCAGTATTTT. This translates into CASSSGTSGRRADTQYF.

The chain recombines TRBV29-1 with TRBJ2-2, with D unresolved. This CDR3 region has 12 residues. V shed 4 bases and J shed 4 bases, with 7 bases lying between them. Germline V gene sequence: CDR1 SQVTM, CDR2 ANQGSEA. CDR3 DNA: TGCAGCGTTGTTCCCACCACCGGGGAGCTGTTTTTT. This translates into CSVVPTTGELFF.

J is TRBJ2-2 and V is TRBV7-3; 8 nucleotides match TRBD2. Per germline, CDR1 SGHTA and CDR2 FQGTGA. The V gene end was trimmed by 3 bases and the J gene end by 6 bases; junction bases not matched to a gene: 9. The CDR3 extends over 16 amino acids. The CDR3 here is CASSFPGRGEAGELFF. DNA for the CDR3: TGTGCCAGCAGCTTCCCCGGGCGGGGGGAGGCCGGGGAGCTGTTTTTT.

V is TRBV7-9 and J is TRBJ2-1, with 11 bases fitting TRBD2. This CDR3 is 13 amino acids long. The trim removed 5 bases at V and 9 bases at J, leaving 3 bases unmatched. The germline V gene has CDR1 SEHNR and CDR2 FQNEAQ (reference sequence). The chain's CDR3 is CASSPLAGGEQFF. The CDR3 DNA sequence: TGTGCCAGCAGCCCCCTAGCGGGAGGTGAGCAGTTCTTC. Looking up the rest from reference TRBV7-9 and TRBJ2-1 gives the full variable domain: DTGVSQNPRHKITKRGQNVTFRCDPISEHNRLYWYRQTLGQGPEFLTYFQNEAQLEKSRLLSDRFSAERPKGSFSTLEIQRTEQGDSAMYLCASSPLAGGEQFFGPGTRLTVL.

This sequence joins TRBV7-9 and TRBJ1-1; TRBD1 aligns across 9 bases. V was pared by 5 bases and J by 5 bases, with 9 bases of the junction left unmatched. This CDR3 is 15 amino acids long. Looked up from germline, CDR1 is SEHNR and CDR2 is FQNEAQ (reference sequence). The CDR3 sequence: CASSIFGTGKTEAFF. In DNA form, the CDR3 reads TGTGCCAGCAGCATCTTTGGGACAGGGAAAACTGAAGCTTTCTTT.

The chain recombines TRBV7-2 with TRBJ2-1; D is ambiguous. The CDR3 extends over 13 amino acids. With 1 base removed from V and 8 bases from J, the gap between germline ends came to 9 bases. Germline V CDR1 and CDR2: SGHTA, FQGNSA. CDR3 nucleotide sequence: TGTGCCAGCAGCTTAGGGCTTAGGGATGAGCAGTTCTTC. The encoded protein is CASSLGLRDEQFF.

This clonotype was detected only a few times. CDR3 DNA sequence: TGCAGCGTTGAACAGGGGGCCGGCGGGGAGCTGTTTTTT. Its translation is CSVEQGAGGELFF. This chain uses TRBV29-1 with TRBJ2-2, with TRBD1 matching 8 bases. V gave up 2 bases and J gave up 7 bases; unmatched junction bases: 3. CDR1 is SQVTM, CDR2 ANQGSEA, per germline. This CDR3 spans 13 amino acids.

The chain recombines TRBV7-2 with TRBJ2-7, with D hard to call. This CDR3 is 11 amino acids long. Germline CDR1 and CDR2: SGHTA and FQGNSA. V lost 6 bases and J lost 3, with 6 bases in between. The CDR3: CASSPHYEQYF. CDR3 bases: TGTGCCAGCAGTCCCCACTACGAGCAGTACTTC.

This clonotype was found a few times. The V and J genes are TRBV7-2 and TRBJ1-4, with no clear D. The V gene's germline CDR1 is SGHTA and CDR2 FQGNSA. Trimming stripped 0 bases from V and 15 bases from J, with 14 bases between. This CDR3 has 13 amino acids. The CDR3, as DNA: TGTGCCAGCAGCTTAGCTATTAACAAGCAGATGTTTTTT. Amino acid sequence: CASSLAINKQMFF.

This clonotype came up a few times. This rearrangement joins TRBV7-8 to TRBJ1-1; D is undetermined. CDR1 SGHVS and CDR2 FQNEAQ come from the germline V gene. The germline V and J ends were trimmed by 6 bases and 0 bases, with 8 bases remaining between them. This CDR3 comprises 13 residues. In DNA, the CDR3 is TGTGCCAGCAGGAGAATAATGAACACTGAAGCTTTCTTT. It encodes CASRRIMNTEAFF.

The CDR3 here is CASSVPLASQNIQYF. CDR3 nucleotide sequence: TGTGCCAGCAGTGTACCTCTAGCGAGCCAAAACATTCAGTACTTC. This chain connects TRBV6-1 to TRBJ2-4, with D perhaps matching TRBD2 (6 bases). V was clipped by 4 bases and J by 5 bases, with 15 bases between them. Germline V gives CDR1 MNHNS, CDR2 SASEGT. The CDR3 consists of 15 residues.

This clonotype occurred a few times. V gene TRBV5-5 combines with J gene TRBJ2-1, with no clear D. The CDR3 has 12 residues. Per germline, CDR1 SGHKS and CDR2 YYEKEE (reference sequence). Trimming took off 0 bases at V and 5 bases at J, with 3 bases between the two ends. The CDR3 loop reads CASSLGDNEQFF. CDR3 nucleotide sequence: TGTGCCAGCAGCTTGGGGGACAATGAGCAGTTCTTC.

This clonotype was counted a few times. The rearrangement joins TRBV4-3 to TRBJ1-4; tentatively, D is TRBD1 (5 bases). Trimming left V 0 bases short and J 6 bases short, with 11 bases between. Germline CDR1 reads LGHNA; CDR2 reads YSLEER. This CDR3 has 15 amino acids. The CDR3 DNA is TGCGCCAGCAGCCAAGATAAAACGGGACATGAAAAACTGTTTTTT. Its translation is CASSQDKTGHEKLFF.